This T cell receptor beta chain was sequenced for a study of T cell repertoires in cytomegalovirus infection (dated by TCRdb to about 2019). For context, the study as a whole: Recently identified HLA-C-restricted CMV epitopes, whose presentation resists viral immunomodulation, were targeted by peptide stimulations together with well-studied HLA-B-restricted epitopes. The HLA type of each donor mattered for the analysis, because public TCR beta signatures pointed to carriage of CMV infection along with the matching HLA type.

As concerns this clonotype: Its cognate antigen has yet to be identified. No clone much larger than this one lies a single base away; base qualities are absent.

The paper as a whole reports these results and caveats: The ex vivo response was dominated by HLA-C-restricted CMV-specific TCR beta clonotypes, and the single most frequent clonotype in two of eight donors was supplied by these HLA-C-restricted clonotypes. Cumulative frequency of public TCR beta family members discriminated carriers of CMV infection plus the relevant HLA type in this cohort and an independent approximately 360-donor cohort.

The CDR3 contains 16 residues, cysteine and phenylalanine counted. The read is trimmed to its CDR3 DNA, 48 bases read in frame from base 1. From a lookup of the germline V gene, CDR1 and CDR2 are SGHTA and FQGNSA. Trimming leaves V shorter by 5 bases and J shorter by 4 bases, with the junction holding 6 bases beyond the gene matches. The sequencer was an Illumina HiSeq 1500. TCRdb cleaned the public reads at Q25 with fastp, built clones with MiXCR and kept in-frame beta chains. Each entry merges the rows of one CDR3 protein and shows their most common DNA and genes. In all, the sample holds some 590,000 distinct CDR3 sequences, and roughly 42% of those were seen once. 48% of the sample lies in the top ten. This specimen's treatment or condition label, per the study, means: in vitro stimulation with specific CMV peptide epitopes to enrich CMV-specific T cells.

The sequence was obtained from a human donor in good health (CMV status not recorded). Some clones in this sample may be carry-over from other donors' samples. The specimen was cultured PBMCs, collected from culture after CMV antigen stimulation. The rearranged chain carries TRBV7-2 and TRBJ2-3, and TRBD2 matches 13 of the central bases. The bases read TGTGCCAGCAGCCTTCGACTAGCGGGGGGTGCAGATACGCAGTATTTT. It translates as CASSLRLAGGADTQYF.